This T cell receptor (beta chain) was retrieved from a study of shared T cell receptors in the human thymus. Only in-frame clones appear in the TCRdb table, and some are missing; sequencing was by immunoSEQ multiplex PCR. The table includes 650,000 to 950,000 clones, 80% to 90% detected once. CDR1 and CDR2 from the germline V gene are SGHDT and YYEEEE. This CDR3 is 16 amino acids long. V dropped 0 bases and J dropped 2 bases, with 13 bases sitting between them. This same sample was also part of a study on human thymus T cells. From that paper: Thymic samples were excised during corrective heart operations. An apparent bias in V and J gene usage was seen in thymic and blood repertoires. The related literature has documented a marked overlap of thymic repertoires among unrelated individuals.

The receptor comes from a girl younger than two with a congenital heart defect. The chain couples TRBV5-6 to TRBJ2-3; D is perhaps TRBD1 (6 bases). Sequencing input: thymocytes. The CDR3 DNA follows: TGTGCCAGCAGCTTGGGGACAGAAGATCTCACAGATACGCAGTATTTT. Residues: CASSLGTEDLTDTQYF.